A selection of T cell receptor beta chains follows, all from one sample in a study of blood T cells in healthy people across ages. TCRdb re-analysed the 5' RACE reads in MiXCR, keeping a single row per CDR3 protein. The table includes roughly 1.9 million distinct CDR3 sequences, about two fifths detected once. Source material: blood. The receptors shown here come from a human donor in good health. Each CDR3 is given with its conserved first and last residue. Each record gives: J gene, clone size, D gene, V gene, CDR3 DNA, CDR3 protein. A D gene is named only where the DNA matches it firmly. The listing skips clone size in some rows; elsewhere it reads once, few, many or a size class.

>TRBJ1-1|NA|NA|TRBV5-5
TGTGCCAGCAGCTTGGCCCTTTGGCTGGAAGCTTTCTTT
CASSLALWLEAFF
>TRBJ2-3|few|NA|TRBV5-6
TGTGCCAGCAGCTTGGAGGGAATTGATACGCAGTATTTT
CASSLEGIDTQYF
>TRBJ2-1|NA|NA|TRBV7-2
TGTGCCAGCAGCTTGGTAAAATCGGGTTGCAATGAGCAGTTCTTC
CASSLVKSGCNEQFF
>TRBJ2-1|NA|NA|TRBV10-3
TGTGCCATCAGGGGGGTAGGTGGGGGGGCCGAGCAGTTCTTC
CAIRGVGGGAEQFF
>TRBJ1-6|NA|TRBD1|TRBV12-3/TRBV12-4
TGTGCCAGCAGAATTGGACAGGGAAATTCACCCCTCCACTTT
CASRIGQGNSPLHF
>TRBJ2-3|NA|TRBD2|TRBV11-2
TGTGCCAGCAGCCGCGAGTCCGGGACTAACACAGATACGCAGTATTTT
CASSRESGTNTDTQYF
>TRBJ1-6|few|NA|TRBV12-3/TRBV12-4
TGTGCCAGCAGTTTCGCCCCCAGGGAATCACCCCTCCACTTT
CASSFAPRESPLHF
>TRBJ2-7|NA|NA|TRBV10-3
TGTGCCATCAGTGCCGGGAGAGGGGACTACGAGCAGTACTTC
CAISAGRGDYEQYF
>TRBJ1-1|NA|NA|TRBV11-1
TGTGCCGGGTCTAGAGGGGAAGGAACTGAAGCTTTCTTT
CAGSRGEGTEAFF
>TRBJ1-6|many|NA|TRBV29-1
TGCAGCGTTGCGGCCGGACCAAATTCACCCCTCCACTTT
CSVAAGPNSPLHF
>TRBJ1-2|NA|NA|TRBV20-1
TGCAGTGCTAGGGTGGGGGGCGGAAATGGCTACACCTTC
CSARVGGGNGYTF
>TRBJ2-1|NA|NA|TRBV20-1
TGCAGTGCTAGAGGGGTAAGCTCCTACAATGAGCAGTTCTTC
CSARGVSSYNEQFF
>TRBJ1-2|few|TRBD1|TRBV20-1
TGCAGTGCTAGAGATCCCCGACAGGGCCTTAATGGCTACACCTTC
CSARDPRQGLNGYTF
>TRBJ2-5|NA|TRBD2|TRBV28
TGTGCCAGCATCCCGGGCGGGGGGCAAGAGACCCAGTACTTC
CASIPGGGQETQYF
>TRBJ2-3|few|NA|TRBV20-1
TGCAGTGCTTCGGGCCCGGGACACCGGATGGATACGCAGTATTTT
CSASGPGHRMDTQYF
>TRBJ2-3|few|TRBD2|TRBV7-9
TGTGCCAGCAGCCCCACGTCCGGGACTAGAGCAGATACGCAGTATTTT
CASSPTSGTRADTQYF
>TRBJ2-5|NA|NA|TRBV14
TGTGCCAGCAGCCAGTGGGAGCAAGAGACCCAGTACTTC
CASSQWEQETQYF
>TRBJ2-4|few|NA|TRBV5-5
TGTGCCAGCAGCTTGGCCGTGTTCAGGGACATTCAGTACTTC
CASSLAVFRDIQYF
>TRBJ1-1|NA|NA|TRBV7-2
TGTGCCAGCAGCCTAAGGCGGGCTTTACCGGGAGCTTTCTTT
CASSLRRALPGAFF
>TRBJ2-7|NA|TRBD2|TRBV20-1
TGCAGTGCTAGACGGGGGGTCGGTTCCTACGAGCAGTACTTC
CSARRGVGSYEQYF
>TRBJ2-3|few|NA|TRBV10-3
TGTGCCATCAGCAAGGTGCCTAGCATAGTCACAGATACGCAGTATTTT
CAISKVPSIVTDTQYF
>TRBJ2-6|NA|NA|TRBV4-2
TGTGCCAGCAGCCAAGATGTCTCTGGATCTGGGGCCAACGTCCTGACTTTC
CASSQDVSGSGANVLTF
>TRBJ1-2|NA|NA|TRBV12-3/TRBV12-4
TGTGCCAGCAGTTTAACGGGGGGCACAGGCTACACCTTC
CASSLTGGTGYTF
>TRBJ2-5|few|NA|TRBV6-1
TGTGCCAGCAGTGAACTAGAACTCCAAGAGACCCAGTACTTC
CASSELELQETQYF
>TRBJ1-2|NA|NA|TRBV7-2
TGTGCCAGCAGCTTAGTCGACGGGATCTATGGCTACACCTTC
CASSLVDGIYGYTF
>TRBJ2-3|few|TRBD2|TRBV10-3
TGTGCCATCAGTGGACTAGCGGGGGGTCCAGATACGCAGTATTTT
CAISGLAGGPDTQYF
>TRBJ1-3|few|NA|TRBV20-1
TGCAGTGCTAGAGATCGGGCCCCCAGGGGACACTCTGGAAACACCATATATTTT
CSARDRAPRGHSGNTIYF
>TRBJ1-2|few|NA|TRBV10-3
TGTGCCATCAGTGAGTTATATGGCTACACCTTC
CAISELYGYTF
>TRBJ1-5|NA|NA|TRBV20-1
TGCAGTGCTAGAGATTCTGGCAGTTATCAGCCCCAGCATTTT
CSARDSGSYQPQHF
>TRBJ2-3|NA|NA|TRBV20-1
TGCAGTGCTCACGGAAGGCAGACCAGCACAGATACGCAGTATTTT
CSAHGRQTSTDTQYF
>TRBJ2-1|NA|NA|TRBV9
TGTGCCAGCAGCGTAGATTGGGTCCCCTACAATGAGCAGTTCTTC
CASSVDWVPYNEQFF
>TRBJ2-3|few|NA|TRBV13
TGTGCCAGCAGCTTAGCGGGGGTGAATACGCAGTATTTT
CASSLAGVNTQYF
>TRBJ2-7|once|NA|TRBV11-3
TGTGCCAGCAGGGCGGGACACGACGAGCAGTACTTC
CASRAGHDEQYF
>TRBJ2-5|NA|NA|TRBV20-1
TGCAGTGCTGTCTCCGGGCCAGGAGGGACCCAGTACTTC
CSAVSGPGGTQYF
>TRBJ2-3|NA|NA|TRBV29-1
TGCAGCGCTGACCCGGCTGATACGCAGTATTTT
CSADPADTQYF
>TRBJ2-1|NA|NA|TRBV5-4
TGTGCCACACGGACGGGATACAATGAGCAGTTCTTC
CATRTGYNEQFF
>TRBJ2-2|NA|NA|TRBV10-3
TGTGCCATCAGTGGGACATCGAACACCGGGGAGCTGTTTTTT
CAISGTSNTGELFF
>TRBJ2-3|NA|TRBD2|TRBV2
TGTGCCAGCAGTGAAGCGCAGAGTAGCGGGGGGGCGGCAGATACGCAGTATTTT
CASSEAQSSGGAADTQYF
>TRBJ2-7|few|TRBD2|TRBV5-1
TGCGCCAGCAGTCCTACCACTAGCGGGGTCCCCGAGCAGTACTTC
CASSPTTSGVPEQYF
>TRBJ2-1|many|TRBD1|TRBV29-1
TGCAGTCTGACAGGGTCCTCCTACAATGAGCAGTTCTTC
CSLTGSSYNEQFF
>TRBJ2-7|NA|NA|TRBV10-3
TGTGCCATCAGTGTCAGGTCGGCTAGCGCGCAGTACGAGCAGTACTTC
CAISVRSASAQYEQYF
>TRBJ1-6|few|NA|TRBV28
TGTGCCAGCAGAGAGGGTGGTAATTCACCCCTCCACTTT
CASREGGNSPLHF
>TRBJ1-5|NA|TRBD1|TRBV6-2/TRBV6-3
TGTGCCAGCACGTACAGGGGGGAATTGAAGCCCCAGCATTTT
CASTYRGELKPQHF
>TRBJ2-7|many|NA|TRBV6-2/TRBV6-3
TGTGCCAGCAGCCCACTCACCTACGAGCAGTACTTC
CASSPLTYEQYF
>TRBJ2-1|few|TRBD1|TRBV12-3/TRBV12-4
TGTGCCACCCGATCAGGGCAGGGGGTCTACAATGAGCAGTTCTTC
CATRSGQGVYNEQFF
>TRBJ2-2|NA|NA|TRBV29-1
TGCAGCGTTGGGTCCCGGCAGGGCGTTGGCACCGGGGAGCTGTTTTTT
CSVGSRQGVGTGELFF
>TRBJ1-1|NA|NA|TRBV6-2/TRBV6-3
TGTGCCAGCAGTTATAACCCGGAGACTGAAGCTTTCTTT
CASSYNPETEAFF
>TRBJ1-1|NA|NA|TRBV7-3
TGTGCCAGCAGCTTAACAGGAGGAGAGGGCACTGAAGCTTTCTTT
CASSLTGGEGTEAFF
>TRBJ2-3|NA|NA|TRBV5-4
TGTGCCAGCGGACCCGTGAGACGCACAGATACGCAGTATTTT
CASGPVRRTDTQYF
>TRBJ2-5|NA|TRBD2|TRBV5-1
TGCGCCAGCAGCTTGGATGTGGCTAGCGGGGCCCAAGAGACCCAGTACTTC
CASSLDVASGAQETQYF